Sequencing of this TCR beta chain was carried out in a study of molecular identifiers for immune sequencing clone quantification. Findings of the study overall: Same-barcode identical TCR molecules could make highly expanded clones look smaller than they are.

Previously reported methods and listed TCR primers produced the bulk TCR libraries. Using its own MiXCR run on the PCR reads, TCRdb lists one record per CDR3 protein. The sample lists fewer than 25,000 distinct CDR3 sequences, approximately 17% seen once, with 0.9% to 1% in the top ten. CDR1 is SGHTA and CDR2 is FQGNSA in the germline V gene. The length of the CDR3 is 17 residues. V was clipped by 0 bases and J by 11 bases; unmatched bases: 12. As regards this clonotype: Its specificity is unknown.

A CD8+CD4-CCR7+CD45RA+ gate was used to sort naive CD8 T cells. Sequencing was performed on naive CD8+ T cells from blood, with Jurkat cell RNA spiked in. Specified subset: FACS-sorted CD8+CD4-CCR7+CD45RA+ naive T cells. This rearrangement joins TRBV7-2 to TRBJ2-3, with 12 bases identical to TRBD2. This sequence originates from a human donor in good health. Some libraries in this study had Jurkat cell RNA spiked in. The chain's CDR3 is CASSLAEGLAGTYGQYF. In DNA form, the CDR3 reads TGTGCCAGCAGCTTAGCGGAAGGACTAGCGGGGACCTATGGGCAGTATTTT.